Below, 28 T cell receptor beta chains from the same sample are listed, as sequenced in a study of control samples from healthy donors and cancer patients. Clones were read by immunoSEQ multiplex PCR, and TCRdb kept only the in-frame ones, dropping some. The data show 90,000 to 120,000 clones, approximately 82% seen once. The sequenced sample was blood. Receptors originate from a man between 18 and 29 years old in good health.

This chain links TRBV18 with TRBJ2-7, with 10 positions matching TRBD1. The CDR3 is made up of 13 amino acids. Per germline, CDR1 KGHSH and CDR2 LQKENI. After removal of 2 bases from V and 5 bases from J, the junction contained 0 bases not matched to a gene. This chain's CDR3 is CASSPGTGDEQYV. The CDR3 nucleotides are TGTGCCAGCTCACCAGGGACAGGGGACGAGCAGTACGTC.

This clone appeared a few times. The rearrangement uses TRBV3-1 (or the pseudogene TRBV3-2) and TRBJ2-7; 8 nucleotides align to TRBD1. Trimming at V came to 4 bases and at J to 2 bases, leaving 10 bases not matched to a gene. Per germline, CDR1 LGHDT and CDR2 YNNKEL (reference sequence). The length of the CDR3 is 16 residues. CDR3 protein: CASSPGQAFSTYEQYF. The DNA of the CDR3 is TGTGCCAGCAGCCCGGGACAGGCTTTTTCCACCTACGAGCAGTACTTC.

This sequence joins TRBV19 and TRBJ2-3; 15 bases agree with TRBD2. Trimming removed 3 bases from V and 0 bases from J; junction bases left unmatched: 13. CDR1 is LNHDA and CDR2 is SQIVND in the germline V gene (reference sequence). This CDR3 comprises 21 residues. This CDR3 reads CASSIRLGLAGGPSSTDTQYF. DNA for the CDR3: TGTGCCAGTAGTATTAGGTTGGGACTAGCGGGGGGACCGTCTAGCACAGATACGCAGTATTTT.

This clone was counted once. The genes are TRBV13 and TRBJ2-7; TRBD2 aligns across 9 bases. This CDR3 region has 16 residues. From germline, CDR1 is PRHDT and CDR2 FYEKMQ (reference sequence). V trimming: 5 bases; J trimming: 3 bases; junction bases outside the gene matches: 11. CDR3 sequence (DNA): TGTGCCAGCAGCGACTCAGGCGGGGGGGGAGGCTACGAGCAGTACTTC. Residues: CASSDSGGGGGYEQYF.

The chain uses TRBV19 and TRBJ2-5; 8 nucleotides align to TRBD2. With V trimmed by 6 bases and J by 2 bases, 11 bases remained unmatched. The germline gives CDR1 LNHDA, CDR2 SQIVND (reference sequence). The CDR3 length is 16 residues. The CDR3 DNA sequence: TGTGCCAGTAGCTGGCTTGGGCGGGGGGAACAAGAGACCCAGTACTTC. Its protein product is CASSWLGRGEQETQYF.

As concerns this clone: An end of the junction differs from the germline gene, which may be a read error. CDR3 loop: CASSLAGLVTGELFF. CDR3 bases: TGTGCTAGCAGCTTAGCGGGGTTGGTGACCGGGGAGCTGTTTTTT. The chain combines TRBV7-7 with TRBJ2-2, with TRBD2 identical over 8 bases. The CDR3 has 15 residues. The germline V gene encodes CDR1 SSHAT and CDR2 FNYEAQ (reference sequence).

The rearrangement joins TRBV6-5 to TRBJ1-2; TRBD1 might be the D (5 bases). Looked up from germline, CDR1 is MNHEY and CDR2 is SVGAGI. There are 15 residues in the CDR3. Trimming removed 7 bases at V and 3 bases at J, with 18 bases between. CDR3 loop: CASTPTPRVDYGYTF. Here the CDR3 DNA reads TGTGCCAGCACCCCTACCCCCAGGGTAGACTATGGCTACACCTTC.

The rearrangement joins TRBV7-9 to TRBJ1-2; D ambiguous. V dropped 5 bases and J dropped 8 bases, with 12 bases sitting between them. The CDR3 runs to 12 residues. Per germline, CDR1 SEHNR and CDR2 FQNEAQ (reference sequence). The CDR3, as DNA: TGTGCCAGCAGCCCCCTGTCCTACGGCTACACCTTC. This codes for CASSPLSYGYTF.

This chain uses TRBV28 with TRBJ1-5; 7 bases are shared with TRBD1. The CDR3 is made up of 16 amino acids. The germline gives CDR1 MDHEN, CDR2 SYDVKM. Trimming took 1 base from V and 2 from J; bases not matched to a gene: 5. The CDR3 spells CASSLFSGQGNQPQHF. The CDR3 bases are TGTGCCAGCAGTTTATTCTCCGGACAGGGCAATCAGCCCCAGCATTTT.

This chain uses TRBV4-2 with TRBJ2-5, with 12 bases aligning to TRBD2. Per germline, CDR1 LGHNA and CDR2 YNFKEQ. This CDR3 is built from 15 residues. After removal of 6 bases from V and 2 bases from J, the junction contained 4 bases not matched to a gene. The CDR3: CASRRTSGGQETQYF. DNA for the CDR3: TGTGCCAGCAGGAGAACTAGCGGGGGGCAAGAGACCCAGTACTTC.

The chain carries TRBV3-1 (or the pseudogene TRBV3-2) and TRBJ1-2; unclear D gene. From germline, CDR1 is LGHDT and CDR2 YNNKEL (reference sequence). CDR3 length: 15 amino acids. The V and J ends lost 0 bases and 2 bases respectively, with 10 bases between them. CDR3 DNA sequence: TGTGCCAGCAGCCAAGATTGGGAGCAGAACTATGGCTACACCTTC. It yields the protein CASSQDWEQNYGYTF.

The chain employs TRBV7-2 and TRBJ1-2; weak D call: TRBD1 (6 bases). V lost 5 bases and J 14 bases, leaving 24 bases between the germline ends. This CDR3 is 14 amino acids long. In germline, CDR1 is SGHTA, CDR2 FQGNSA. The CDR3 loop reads CASSLTGSLGSWTF. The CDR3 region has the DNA TGTGCCAGCAGCCTGACAGGCTCGCTAGGGTCGTGGACCTTC. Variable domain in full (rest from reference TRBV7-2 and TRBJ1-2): GAGVSQSPSNKVTEKGKDVELRCDPISGHTALYWYRQSLGQGLEFLIYFQGNSAPDKSGLPSDRFSAERTGGSVSTLTIQRTQQEDSAVYLCASSLTGSLGSWTFGSGTRLTVV.

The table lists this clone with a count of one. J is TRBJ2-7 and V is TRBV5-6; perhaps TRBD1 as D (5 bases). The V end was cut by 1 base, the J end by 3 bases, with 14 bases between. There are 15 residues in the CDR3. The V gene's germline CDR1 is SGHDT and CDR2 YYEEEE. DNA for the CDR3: TGTGCCAGCAGCTTGTATCAGGGCGGCCTCTACGAGCAGTACGTC. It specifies CASSLYQGGLYEQYV.

DNA of the CDR3: TGTGCCAGCAGCCAAGACCGGTATCAGCCCCAGCATTTT. It translates to CASSQDRYQPQHF. J is TRBJ1-5 and V is TRBV3-1 (or the pseudogene TRBV3-2), with D unresolved. Germline CDR1 LGHDT, CDR2 YNNKEL (reference sequence). This CDR3 spans 13 amino acids. V lost 0 bases and J 5 bases, leaving 5 bases between the germline ends.

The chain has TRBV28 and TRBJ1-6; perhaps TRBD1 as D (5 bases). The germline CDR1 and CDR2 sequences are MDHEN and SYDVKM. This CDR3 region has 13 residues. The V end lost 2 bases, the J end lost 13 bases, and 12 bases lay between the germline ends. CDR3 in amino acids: CASSLGGQFPLHF. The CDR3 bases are TGTGCCAGCAGTTTAGGGGGTCAGTTCCCCCTCCACTTT.

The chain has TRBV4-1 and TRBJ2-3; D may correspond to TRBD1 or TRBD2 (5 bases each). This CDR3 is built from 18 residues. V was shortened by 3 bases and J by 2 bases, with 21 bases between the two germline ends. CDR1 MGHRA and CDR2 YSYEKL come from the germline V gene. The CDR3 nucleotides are TGCGCCAGCAGCCAGCATGCCGGGACCACCGTTAACACAGATACGCAGTATTTT. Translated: CASSQHAGTTVNTDTQYF.

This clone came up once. CDR3 coding DNA: TGTGCCAGCTCACCATCCCTTTCGACCCGGAGCTATGGCTACACCTTC. Translated: CASSPSLSTRSYGYTF. The J gene is TRBJ1-2, the V gene TRBV18; D remains unclear. This CDR3 is built from 16 residues. With 2 bases removed from V and 4 bases from J, the gap between germline ends came to 17 bases. Germline loops: CDR1 KGHSH, CDR2 LQKENI.

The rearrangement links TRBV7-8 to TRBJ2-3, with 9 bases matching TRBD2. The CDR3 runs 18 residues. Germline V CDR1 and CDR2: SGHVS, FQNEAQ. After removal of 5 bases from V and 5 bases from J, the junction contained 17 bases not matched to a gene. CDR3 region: CASSQGVRGGAFLDTQYF. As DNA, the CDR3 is TGTGCCAGCAGCCAAGGGGTCCGCGGGGGGGCGTTTCTAGATACGCAGTATTTT.

The chain's CDR3 is CASSVTMNTEAFF. The CDR3 DNA is TGTGCCAGCAGCGTGACAATGAACACTGAAGCTTTCTTT. The J gene is TRBJ1-1, the V gene TRBV9; D ambiguous. Germline CDR1 and CDR2: SGDLS and YYNGEE. With 2 bases removed from V and 0 bases from J, the gap between germline ends came to 5 bases. CDR3 length equals 13 residues.

The CDR3 region has the DNA TGTGCTTCATTAGGAGCTCTTTTTGGGGCCACAGATACGCAGTATTTT. Translating gives CASLGALFGATDTQYF. The rearrangement uses TRBV2 and TRBJ2-3; weak D call: TRBD1 (5 bases). CDR3 length: 16 residues. Germline V gives CDR1 SNHLY, CDR2 FYNNEI.

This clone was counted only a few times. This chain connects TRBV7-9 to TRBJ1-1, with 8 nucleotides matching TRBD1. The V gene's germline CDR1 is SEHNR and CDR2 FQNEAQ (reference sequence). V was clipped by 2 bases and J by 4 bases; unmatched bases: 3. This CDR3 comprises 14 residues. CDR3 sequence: CASSLPQGATEAFF. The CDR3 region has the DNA TGTGCCAGCAGCTTACCCCAGGGGGCCACTGAAGCTTTCTTT.

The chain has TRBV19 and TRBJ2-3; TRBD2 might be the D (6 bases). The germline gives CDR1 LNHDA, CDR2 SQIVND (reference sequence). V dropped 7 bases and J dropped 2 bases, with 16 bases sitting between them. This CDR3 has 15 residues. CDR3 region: CASTPKRTTTDTQYF. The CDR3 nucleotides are TGTGCCAGTACCCCCAAGCGGACTACCACAGATACGCAGTATTTT.

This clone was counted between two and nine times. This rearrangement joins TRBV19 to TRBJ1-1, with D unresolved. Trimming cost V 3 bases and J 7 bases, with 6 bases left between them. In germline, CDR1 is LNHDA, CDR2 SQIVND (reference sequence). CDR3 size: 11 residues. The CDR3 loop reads CASSIRFEAFF. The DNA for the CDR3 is TGTGCCAGTAGTATCAGGTTTGAAGCTTTCTTT.

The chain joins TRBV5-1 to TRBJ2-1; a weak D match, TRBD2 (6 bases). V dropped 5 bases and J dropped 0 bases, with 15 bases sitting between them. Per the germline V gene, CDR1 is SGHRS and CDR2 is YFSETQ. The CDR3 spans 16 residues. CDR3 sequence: CASRRDSWSSYNEQFF. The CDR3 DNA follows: TGCGCCAGCAGAAGGGACTCCTGGAGCTCCTACAATGAGCAGTTCTTC.

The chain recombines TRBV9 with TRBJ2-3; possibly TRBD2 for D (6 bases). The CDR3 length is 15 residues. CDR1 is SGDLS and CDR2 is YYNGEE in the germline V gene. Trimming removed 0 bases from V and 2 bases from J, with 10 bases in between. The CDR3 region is CASSVVQGLTDTQYF. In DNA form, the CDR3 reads TGTGCCAGCAGCGTAGTCCAGGGACTCACAGATACGCAGTATTTT.

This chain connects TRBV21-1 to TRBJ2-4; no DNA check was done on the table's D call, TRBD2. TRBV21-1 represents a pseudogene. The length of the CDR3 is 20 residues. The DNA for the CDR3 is TGTGCCAGTAGGGGGTTGGGACAGCGCGGACTAGCTCTAGCCAAAAACATTCAGTACTTC. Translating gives CASRGLGQRGLALAKNIQYF.

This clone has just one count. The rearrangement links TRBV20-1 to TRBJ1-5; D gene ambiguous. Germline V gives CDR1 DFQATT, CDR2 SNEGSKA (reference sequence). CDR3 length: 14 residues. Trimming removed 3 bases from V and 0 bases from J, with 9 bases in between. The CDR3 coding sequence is TGCAGTGCTAGTGCACCAGCTAGCAATCAGCCCCAGCATTTT. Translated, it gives CSASAPASNQPQHF.

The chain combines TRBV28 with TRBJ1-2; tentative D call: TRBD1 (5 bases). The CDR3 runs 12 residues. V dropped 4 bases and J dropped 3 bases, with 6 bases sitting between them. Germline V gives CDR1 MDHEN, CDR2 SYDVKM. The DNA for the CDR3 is TGTGCCAGCAGTTGGGGGGACTATGGCTACACCTTC. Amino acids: CASSWGDYGYTF.